These T cell receptor beta chains were read from a single sample in a study of CD8 T cells in Susac syndrome. TCRdb itself ran the immunoSEQ multiplex PCR reads through MiXCR, one entry per CDR3 protein. The sample lists around 200,000 distinct CDR3 sequences, nearly 97% occurring once. Sample: CD4+ T cells from PBMCs. These receptor sequences come from a human donor with multiple sclerosis. CDR3s include the opening cysteine and the closing phenylalanine or tryptophan. The D gene is left open where the match is weak. Clone size appears in some rows only: once, few, many, or a class for an expanded clone.

CDR3aa | CDR3nt | abundance | v_gene | d_gene | j_gene
CAISESYADTSGANVLTF | TGTGCCATCAGTGAGTCTTATGCGGATACCTCTGGGGCCAACGTCCTGACTTTC | NA | TRBV10-3 | NA | TRBJ2-6
CASSGTGIYEQYF | TGTGCCAGCAGTGGGACAGGCATCTACGAGCAGTACTTC | NA | TRBV2 | TRBD1 | TRBJ2-7
CSVVTVRGTEAFF | TGCAGCGTCGTAACGGTGAGGGGAACTGAAGCTTTCTTT | NA | TRBV29-1 | NA | TRBJ1-1
CASSGPISFQYF | TGTGCCAGCTCTGGGCCCATTTCGTTTCAGTACTTC | NA | TRBV18 | NA | TRBJ2-4
CASSFGQGGFEQFF | TGTGCCAGCAGCTTTGGACAGGGTGGATTCGAGCAGTTCTTC | NA | TRBV7-2 | TRBD1 | TRBJ2-1
CASVSGNTDTQYF | TGTGCTAGTGTAAGCGGAAACACAGATACGCAGTATTTT | NA | TRBV12-5 | NA | TRBJ2-3
CAWSEGDSQGYTF | TGTGCCTGGAGTGAAGGGGACAGTCAAGGCTACACCTTC | NA | TRBV30 | TRBD1 | TRBJ1-2
CATRGPLLAKNIQYF | TGTGCCACACGAGGACCTTTGCTAGCCAAAAACATTCAGTACTTC | NA | TRBV2 | NA | TRBJ2-4
CASSQDPAASGGRGDTQYF | TGTGCCAGCAGCCAAGATCCCGCGGCTAGCGGGGGCCGGGGAGATACGCAGTATTTT | NA | TRBV4-2 | TRBD2 | TRBJ2-3
CSVEEGPKTQYF | TGCAGCGTTGAAGAAGGGCCGAAGACCCAGTACTTC | NA | TRBV29-1 | NA | TRBJ2-5
CSARDRASGGLGGTQYF | TGCAGTGCTAGAGATCGGGCTAGCGGGGGGTTAGGGGGGACCCAGTACTTC | NA | TRBV20-1 | TRBD2 | TRBJ2-5
CAISPQETPGYTF | TGTGCCATCAGCCCACAGGAAACTCCTGGCTACACCTTC | NA | TRBV10-3 | NA | TRBJ1-2
CASSSSRANTGELFF | TGCGCCAGCAGCTCCTCCCGAGCGAACACCGGGGAGCTGTTTTTT | NA | TRBV5-1 | NA | TRBJ2-2
CATSKPSNSYEQYF | TGTGCCACCAGCAAGCCCAGTAACTCCTACGAGCAGTACTTC | once | TRBV15 | NA | TRBJ2-7
CASSRRTGMEGYTF | TGTGCCAGCTCCCGCCGCACGGGGATGGAAGGCTACACCTTC | NA | TRBV18 | NA | TRBJ1-2
CASSTPAGGELFF | TGTGCCAGCAGCACCCCCGCGGGTGGGGAACTGTTTTTT | once | TRBV21-1 | NA | TRBJ1-4
CASSLVGGQNTEAFF | TGTGCCAGCAGCTTAGTCGGGGGTCAGAACACTGAAGCTTTCTTT | NA | TRBV7-2 | NA | TRBJ1-1
CASSHTVVMNQFF | TGTGCCAGCAGCCATACAGTGGTCATGAATCAGTTCTTC | NA | TRBV3-1 | NA | TRBJ2-1
CASSQMAGPENAFF | TGCGCCAGCAGTCAAATGGCAGGCCCAGAAAACGCTTTCTTT | NA | TRBV23-1 | NA | TRBJ1-1
CSATDPRRGDNEQFF | TGCAGTGCTACCGACCCCCGGCGGGGGGACAATGAGCAGTTCTTC | NA | TRBV20-1 | TRBD2 | TRBJ2-1
CSASSRVGEQYF | TGCAGTGCTAGTTCCCGGGTTGGGGAGCAGTACTTC | NA | TRBV20-1 | NA | TRBJ2-7
CASSIPGTGGQPQHF | TGTGCCAGTAGTATCCCCGGGACAGGGGGTCAGCCCCAGCATTTT | NA | TRBV19 | TRBD1 | TRBJ1-5
CATSAQGSSPQFF | TGTGCCACCAGCGCCCAGGGCAGCTCCCCGCAGTTCTTC | NA | TRBV15 | NA | TRBJ2-1
CASSHRSGGEQFF | TGTGCCAGCAGCCATAGGAGCGGGGGTGAGCAGTTCTTC | once | TRBV12-3/TRBV12-4 | TRBD2 | TRBJ2-1
CASSLVTEAFF | TGTGCCAGCAGCTTGGTAACTGAAGCTTTCTTT | few | TRBV7-2 | NA | TRBJ1-1
CASNLGGAVEKLFF | TGTGCCAGCAATCTAGGGGGGGCCGTAGAAAAACTGTTTTTT | NA | TRBV2 | NA | TRBJ1-4
CASSFRMTGGALRETQYF | TGTGCCAGCAGTTTCCGCATGACAGGAGGGGCCCTGCGGGAGACCCAGTACTTC | NA | TRBV6-5 | NA | TRBJ2-5
CASSLAGAEGQPQHF | TGCGCCAGCAGCTTGGCCGGGGCGGAGGGGCAGCCCCAGCATTTT | NA | TRBV5-1 | NA | TRBJ1-5
CAISETGTGALGEQYF | TGTGCCATCAGTGAGACGGGGACAGGGGCGCTCGGCGAGCAGTACTTC | NA | TRBV10-3 | TRBD1 | TRBJ2-7
CATSDPRDRGRTDTQYF | TGTGCCACCAGTGATCCCCGGGACAGGGGGCGTACAGATACGCAGTATTTT | NA | TRBV24-1 | TRBD1 | TRBJ2-3
CASSQDLGTSGGPNYEQYF | TGTGCCAGCAGCCAAGATTTAGGGACTAGCGGGGGGCCCAACTACGAGCAGTACTTC | NA | TRBV4-2 | TRBD2 | TRBJ2-7
CASSRPTPRHTEAFF | TGTGCCAGCAGCCGCCCTACGCCAAGACACACTGAAGCTTTCTTT | once | TRBV5-4 | NA | TRBJ1-1
CSASLHVGGNSPLHF | TGCAGTGCTAGTCTGCATGTTGGGGGGAATTCACCCCTCCACTTT | NA | TRBV20-1 | NA | TRBJ1-6
CASSQDSGAVGYTF | TGTGCCAGCAGCCAAGATTCGGGGGCGGTTGGCTACACCTTC | once | TRBV3-1 | NA | TRBJ1-2
CASSIREEQFF | TGTGCCAGTAGTATAAGAGAAGAGCAGTTCTTC | NA | TRBV19 | NA | TRBJ2-1
CASSLVDSTGELFF | TGCGCCAGCAGCTTGGTCGATTCCACCGGGGAGCTGTTTTTT | NA | TRBV5-1 | NA | TRBJ2-2
CSARDAWNSLRGYGYTF | TGCAGTGCTAGAGATGCTTGGAACTCTCTAAGAGGTTATGGCTACACCTTC | NA | TRBV20-1 | NA | TRBJ1-2
CASSLQGGDEQYF | TGTGCCAGCAGCTTGCAGGGCGGGGACGAGCAGTACTTC | once | TRBV7-2 | NA | TRBJ2-7
CSTAGGANEQFF | TGCAGTACGGCGGGCGGGGCAAATGAGCAGTTCTTC | NA | TRBV20-1 | NA | TRBJ2-1
CASSPRGQGRGYTF | TGTGCCAGCAGTCCAAGGGGACAGGGGAGAGGCTACACCTTC | NA | TRBV6-1 | TRBD1 | TRBJ1-2
CASSRGVSGANVLTF | TGCGCCAGCAGCAGAGGGGTCTCCGGGGCCAACGTCCTGACTTTC | once | TRBV4-3 | NA | TRBJ2-6
CSVANVGAYTEAFF | TGCAGCGTTGCGAATGTAGGGGCCTACACTGAAGCTTTCTTT | NA | TRBV29-1 | NA | TRBJ1-1
CASSYSWVWPYEQYF | TGTGCCAGCAGTTACTCCTGGGTTTGGCCCTACGAGCAGTACTTC | NA | TRBV6-5 | NA | TRBJ2-7
CSVRVRNTGELFF | TGCAGTGTGCGAGTTCGGAACACCGGGGAGCTGTTTTTT | NA | TRBV20-1 | NA | TRBJ2-2
CASSAGTSGAFGEQFF | TGTGCCAGCAGCGCGGGGACTAGCGGGGCTTTCGGTGAGCAGTTCTTC | NA | TRBV9 | TRBD2 | TRBJ2-1
CASTDAWTGIPNSPLHF | TGTGCCAGCACCGACGCCTGGACAGGGATCCCTAATTCACCCCTCCACTTT | NA | TRBV6-2/TRBV6-3 | TRBD1 | TRBJ1-6
CSAYGTSGFPRGYNEQFF | TGCAGTGCCTATGGGACTAGCGGGTTCCCACGGGGCTACAATGAGCAGTTCTTC | NA | TRBV20-1 | TRBD2 | TRBJ2-1
CASSFPGSYEQYF | TGTGCCAGCAGCTTCCCAGGCTCCTACGAGCAGTACTTC | NA | TRBV7-2 | NA | TRBJ2-7
CASSLVLSGRTPYEQYF | TGTGCCAGCAGTCTGGTTTTGTCGGGTAGAACACCCTACGAGCAGTACTTC | NA | TRBV27 | NA | TRBJ2-7
CASSLGGVAGQPQHF | TGTGCCAGCAGCTTGGGGGGTGTTGCAGGTCAGCCCCAGCATTTT | NA | TRBV5-6 | NA | TRBJ1-5
CAWKGLSGNTIYF | TGTGCCTGGAAGGGTCTCTCTGGAAACACCATATATTTT | NA | TRBV30 | NA | TRBJ1-3
CASNIRGANYGYTF | TGTGCCAGCAATATAAGGGGGGCTAACTATGGCTACACCTTC | NA | TRBV12-3/TRBV12-4 | NA | TRBJ1-2
CASLTFGVYQETQYF | TGTGCCAGCTTGACCTTCGGAGTGTACCAAGAGACCCAGTACTTC | NA | TRBV5-8 | NA | TRBJ2-5